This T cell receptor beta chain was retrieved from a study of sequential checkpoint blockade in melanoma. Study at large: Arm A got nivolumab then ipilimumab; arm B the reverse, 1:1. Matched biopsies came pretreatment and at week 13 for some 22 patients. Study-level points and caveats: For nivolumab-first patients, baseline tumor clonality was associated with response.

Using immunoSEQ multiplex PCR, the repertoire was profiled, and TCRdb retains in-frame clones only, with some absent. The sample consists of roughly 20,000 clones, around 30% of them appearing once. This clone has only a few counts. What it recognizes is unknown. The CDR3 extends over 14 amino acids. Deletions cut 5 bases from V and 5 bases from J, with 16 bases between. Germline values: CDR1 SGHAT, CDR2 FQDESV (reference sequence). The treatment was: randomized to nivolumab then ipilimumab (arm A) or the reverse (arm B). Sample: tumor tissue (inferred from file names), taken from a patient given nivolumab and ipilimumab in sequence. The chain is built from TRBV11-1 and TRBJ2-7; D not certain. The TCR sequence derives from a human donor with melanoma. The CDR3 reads CASSAWKGYDEQYF. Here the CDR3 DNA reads TGTGCCAGCAGCGCTTGGAAGGGATACGACGAGCAGTACTTC.